The clone carrying this T cell receptor beta chain was picked up many times. The TCR beta CDR3 regions underwent amplification using RNA transcripts as the source. The primer set for the first-round RT-PCR of the TCR CDR3 was HTBI. TCRdb re-derived calls from the multiplex PCR reads in MiXCR, one entry per CDR3 protein. This sample has fewer than 650,000 distinct CDR3 sequences; about 15% occur once, and the top ten carry about 4%. The germline V and J ends were trimmed by 2 bases and 1 base, with 12 bases remaining between them. The CDR3 loop spans 15 amino acids. Per germline, CDR1 ENHRY and CDR2 SYGVKD. This sample is part of a study of T cells in Graves' hyperthyroidism and ophthalmopathy.

J is TRBJ2-7 and V is TRBV10-3, with D possibly matching TRBD1 (5 bases). Source material: blood. This sequence originates from a woman in her forties with Graves' ophthalmopathy. The CDR3 is CAISEGRQISYEQYF. The CDR3 nucleotides are TGTGCCATCAGTGAGGGAAGACAGATTTCCTACGAGCAGTACTTC.